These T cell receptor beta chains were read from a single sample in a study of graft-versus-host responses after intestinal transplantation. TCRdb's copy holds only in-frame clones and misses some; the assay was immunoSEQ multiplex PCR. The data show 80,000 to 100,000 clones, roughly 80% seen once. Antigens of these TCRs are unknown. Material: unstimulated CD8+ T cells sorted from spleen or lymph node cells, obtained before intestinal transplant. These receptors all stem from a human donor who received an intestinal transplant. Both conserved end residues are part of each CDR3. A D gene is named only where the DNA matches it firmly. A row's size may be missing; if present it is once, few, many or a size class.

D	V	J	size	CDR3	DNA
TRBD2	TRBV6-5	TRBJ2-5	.	CASSNTSGTGETQYF	TGTGCCAGCAGTAACACTAGCGGGACGGGAGAGACCCAGTACTTC
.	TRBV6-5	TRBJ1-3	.	CASSYSSGTGNTIYF	TGTGCCAGCAGTTATTCATCAGGGACTGGAAACACCATATATTTT
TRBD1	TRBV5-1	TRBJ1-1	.	CASSFDRFVAGGTEAFF	TGCGCCAGCAGCTTCGATCGTTTTGTGGCAGGGGGGACTGAAGCTTTCTTT
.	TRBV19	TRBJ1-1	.	CASSIVGALRGKTEAFF	TGTGCCAGTAGTATTGTAGGGGCCCTAAGGGGGAAGACTGAAGCTTTCTTT
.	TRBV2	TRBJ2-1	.	CASSEALPAGSSYNEQFF	TGTGCCAGCAGTGAAGCGCTTCCGGCGGGGTCTTCCTACAATGAGCAGTTCTTC
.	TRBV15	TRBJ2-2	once	CATSRVGGGELFF	TGTGCCACCAGCAGAGTCGGGGGCGGGGAGCTGTTTTTT
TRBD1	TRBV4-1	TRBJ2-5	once	CASSQGQGETQYF	TGCGCCAGCAGCCAAGGACAGGGAGAGACCCAGTACTTC
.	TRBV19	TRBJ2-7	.	CASSIFPGPYEQYF	TGTGCCAGTAGTATATTCCCAGGACCCTACGAGCAGTACTTC
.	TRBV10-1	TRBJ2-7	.	CASSDGYEQYF	TGCGCCAGCAGTGACGGGTACGAGCAGTACTTC
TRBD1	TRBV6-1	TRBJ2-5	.	CASSGGQAGWETQYF	TGTGCCAGCAGTGGGGGACAGGCGGGATGGGAGACCCAGTACTTC
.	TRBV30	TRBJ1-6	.	CAWSVDWGAGSPLHF	TGTGCCTGGAGTGTAGACTGGGGGGCAGGCTCACCCCTCCACTTT
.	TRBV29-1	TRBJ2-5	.	CSVMRASRQETQYF	TGCAGCGTTATGAGGGCGAGCCGCCAAGAGACCCAGTACTTC
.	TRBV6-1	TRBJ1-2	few	CASRRGYGYTF	TGTGCCAGCAGAAGGGGGTATGGCTACACCTTC
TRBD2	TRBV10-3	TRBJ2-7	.	CAISELAASYEQYF	TGTGCCATCAGTGAACTAGCGGCTTCCTACGAGCAGTACTTC
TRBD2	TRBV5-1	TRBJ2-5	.	CASSLFLAGLRETQYF	TGCGCCAGCAGCTTGTTCCTAGCGGGCCTAAGGGAGACCCAGTACTTC
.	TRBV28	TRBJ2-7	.	CASSSQYEQYF	TGTGCCAGCAGTTCCCAATACGAGCAGTACTTC
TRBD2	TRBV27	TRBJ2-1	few	CASSLSPGLGYNEQFF	TGTGCCAGCAGTTTATCCCCGGGACTAGGCTACAATGAGCAGTTCTTC
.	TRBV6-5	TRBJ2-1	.	CASSYGGEGNEQFF	TGTGCCAGCAGTTACGGGGGAGAGGGCAATGAGCAGTTCTTC
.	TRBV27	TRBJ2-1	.	CASSLSTPLGGIIYNEQFF	TGTGCCAGCAGTTTATCTACCCCCTTAGGTGGGATAATCTACAATGAGCAGTTCTTC
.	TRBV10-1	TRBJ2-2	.	CASSGATGELFF	TGCGCCAGCAGTGGAGCTACCGGGGAGCTGTTTTTT
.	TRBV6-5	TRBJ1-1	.	CASSGGVSTEAFF	TGTGCCAGCAGTGGCGGGGTCTCCACTGAAGCTTTCTTT
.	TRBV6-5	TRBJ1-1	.	CASSYIQNTEAFF	TGTGCCAGCAGTTACATCCAGAACACTGAAGCTTTCTTT
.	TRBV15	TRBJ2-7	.	CATSREDLSAGSSLSYEQYF	TGTGCCACCAGCAGAGAGGACCTATCGGCGGGCAGTTCCCTCTCCTACGAGCAGTACTTC
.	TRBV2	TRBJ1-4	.	CASSEGTALSGNEKLFF	TGTGCCAGCAGTGAAGGGACTGCGCTATCGGGTAATGAAAAACTGTTTTTT
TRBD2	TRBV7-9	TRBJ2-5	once	CASSPWGEGPQETQYF	TGTGCCAGCAGCCCCTGGGGGGAGGGGCCCCAAGAGACCCAGTACTTC
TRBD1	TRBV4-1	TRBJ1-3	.	CASSQVSYSGTGGSGNTIYF	TGCGCCAGCAGCCAAGTATCTTACTCCGGGACAGGGGGGTCTGGAAACACCATATATTTT
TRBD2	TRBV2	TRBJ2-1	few	CASCLAGGPPGRNEQFF	TGTGCCAGCTGCCTAGCGGGGGGGCCCCCGGGCAGGAATGAGCAGTTCTTC
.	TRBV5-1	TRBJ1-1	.	CASSLSQMNTEAFF	TGCGCCAGCAGCTTGAGCCAGATGAACACTGAAGCTTTCTTT
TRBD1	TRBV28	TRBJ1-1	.	CASSLSGQVVMNTEAFF	TGTGCCAGCAGTTTGTCGGGACAGGTAGTAATGAACACTGAAGCTTTCTTT
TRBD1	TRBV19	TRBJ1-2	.	CASSMGQAYGYTF	TGTGCCAGTAGTATGGGACAGGCCTATGGCTACACCTTC
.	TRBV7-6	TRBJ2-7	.	CASSETAYSYEQYF	TGTGCCAGCAGCGAGACAGCCTACTCCTACGAGCAGTACTTC
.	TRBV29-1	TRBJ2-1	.	CSVEMRERGYNEQFF	TGCAGCGTTGAAATGCGGGAGAGGGGGTACAATGAGCAGTTCTTC
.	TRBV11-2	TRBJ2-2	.	CASSPNRRDTGELFF	TGTGCCAGCAGCCCCAACAGGAGAGACACCGGGGAGCTGTTTTTT
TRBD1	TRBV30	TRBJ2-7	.	CAWNFGTGTYEQYF	TGTGCCTGGAATTTCGGGACAGGGACCTACGAGCAGTACTTC
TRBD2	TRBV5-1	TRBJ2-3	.	CARSLVIRGRGDTQYF	TGCGCCCGCAGCTTGGTGATTCGCGGGAGGGGGGATACGCAGTATTTT
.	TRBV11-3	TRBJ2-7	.	CASSLEGAERIFYEQYF	TGTGCCAGCAGCTTAGAAGGGGCAGAGAGGATTTTCTACGAGCAGTACTTC
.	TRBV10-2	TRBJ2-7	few	CASSESNREDEQYF	TGCGCCAGCAGTGAGTCGAACAGGGAGGACGAGCAGTACTTC
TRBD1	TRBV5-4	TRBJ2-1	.	CASAITTGAVENEQFF	TGTGCCAGCGCCATTACGACAGGGGCCGTAGAGAATGAGCAGTTCTTC
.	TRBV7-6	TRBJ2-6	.	CASSLNSGANVLTF	TGTGCCAGCAGCTTAAACTCTGGGGCCAACGTCCTGACTTTC
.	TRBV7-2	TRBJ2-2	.	CASSLEVPGAFGELFF	TGTGCCAGCAGCTTGGAGGTGCCGGGAGCGTTCGGGGAGCTGTTTTTT
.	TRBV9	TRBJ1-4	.	CASSARGAATNEKLFF	TGTGCCAGCAGCGCCCGGGGGGCAGCAACTAATGAAAAACTGTTTTTT
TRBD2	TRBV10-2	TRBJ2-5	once	CASSESGLGQETQYF	TGCGCCAGCAGTGAAAGTGGACTAGGGCAAGAGACCCAGTACTTC
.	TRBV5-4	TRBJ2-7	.	CASSFSGGLEQYF	TGTGCCAGCAGTTTTTCGGGCGGTTTGGAGCAGTACTTC
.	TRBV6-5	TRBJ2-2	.	CASSPGPRTGELFF	TGTGCCAGCAGCCCAGGCCCCCGGACCGGGGAGCTGTTTTTT
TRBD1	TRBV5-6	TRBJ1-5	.	CASSAGTGLVSNQPQHF	TGTGCCAGCAGCGCCGGGACAGGGCTAGTGAGCAATCAGCCCCAGCATTTT
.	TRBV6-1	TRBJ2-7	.	CASSPSTAGSYEQYF	TGTGCCAGCAGTCCTTCCACTGCGGGCAGCTACGAGCAGTACTTC
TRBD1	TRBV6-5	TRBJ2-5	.	CASSTGGSETQYF	TGTGCCAGCAGTACAGGGGGCTCGGAGACCCAGTACTTC
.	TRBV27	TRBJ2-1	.	CASSLYWGSALNEQFF	TGTGCCAGCAGTTTATATTGGGGAAGCGCCCTCAATGAGCAGTTCTTC
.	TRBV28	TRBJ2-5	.	CASSGLDSRRQETQYF	TGTGCCAGCAGTGGCCTGGACAGCCGCCGCCAAGAGACCCAGTACTTC
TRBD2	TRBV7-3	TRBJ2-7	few	CASSSSGLAGYEQYF	TGTGCCAGCAGCTCATCCGGACTAGCGGGCTACGAGCAGTACTTC
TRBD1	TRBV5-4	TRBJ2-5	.	CASRYRDSALETQYF	TGTGCCAGCAGATACCGGGACAGTGCATTAGAGACCCAGTACTTC
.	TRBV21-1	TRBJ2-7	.	CASSPGPYVEQYF	TGTGCCAGCAGCCCTGGCCCGTACGTCGAGCAGTACTTC
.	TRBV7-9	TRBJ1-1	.	CASSLGATEAFF	TGTGCCAGCAGCTTAGGGGCGACTGAAGCTTTCTTT
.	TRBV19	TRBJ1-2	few	CASMSNYGYTF	TGTGCCAGTATGAGTAACTATGGCTACACCTTC
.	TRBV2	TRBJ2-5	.	CASSEDGDQETQYF	TGTGCCAGCAGTGAAGATGGTGACCAAGAGACCCAGTACTTC
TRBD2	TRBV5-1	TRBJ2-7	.	CASSFSSGPYEQYF	TGCGCCAGCAGCTTTTCTAGCGGGCCCTACGAGCAGTACTTC